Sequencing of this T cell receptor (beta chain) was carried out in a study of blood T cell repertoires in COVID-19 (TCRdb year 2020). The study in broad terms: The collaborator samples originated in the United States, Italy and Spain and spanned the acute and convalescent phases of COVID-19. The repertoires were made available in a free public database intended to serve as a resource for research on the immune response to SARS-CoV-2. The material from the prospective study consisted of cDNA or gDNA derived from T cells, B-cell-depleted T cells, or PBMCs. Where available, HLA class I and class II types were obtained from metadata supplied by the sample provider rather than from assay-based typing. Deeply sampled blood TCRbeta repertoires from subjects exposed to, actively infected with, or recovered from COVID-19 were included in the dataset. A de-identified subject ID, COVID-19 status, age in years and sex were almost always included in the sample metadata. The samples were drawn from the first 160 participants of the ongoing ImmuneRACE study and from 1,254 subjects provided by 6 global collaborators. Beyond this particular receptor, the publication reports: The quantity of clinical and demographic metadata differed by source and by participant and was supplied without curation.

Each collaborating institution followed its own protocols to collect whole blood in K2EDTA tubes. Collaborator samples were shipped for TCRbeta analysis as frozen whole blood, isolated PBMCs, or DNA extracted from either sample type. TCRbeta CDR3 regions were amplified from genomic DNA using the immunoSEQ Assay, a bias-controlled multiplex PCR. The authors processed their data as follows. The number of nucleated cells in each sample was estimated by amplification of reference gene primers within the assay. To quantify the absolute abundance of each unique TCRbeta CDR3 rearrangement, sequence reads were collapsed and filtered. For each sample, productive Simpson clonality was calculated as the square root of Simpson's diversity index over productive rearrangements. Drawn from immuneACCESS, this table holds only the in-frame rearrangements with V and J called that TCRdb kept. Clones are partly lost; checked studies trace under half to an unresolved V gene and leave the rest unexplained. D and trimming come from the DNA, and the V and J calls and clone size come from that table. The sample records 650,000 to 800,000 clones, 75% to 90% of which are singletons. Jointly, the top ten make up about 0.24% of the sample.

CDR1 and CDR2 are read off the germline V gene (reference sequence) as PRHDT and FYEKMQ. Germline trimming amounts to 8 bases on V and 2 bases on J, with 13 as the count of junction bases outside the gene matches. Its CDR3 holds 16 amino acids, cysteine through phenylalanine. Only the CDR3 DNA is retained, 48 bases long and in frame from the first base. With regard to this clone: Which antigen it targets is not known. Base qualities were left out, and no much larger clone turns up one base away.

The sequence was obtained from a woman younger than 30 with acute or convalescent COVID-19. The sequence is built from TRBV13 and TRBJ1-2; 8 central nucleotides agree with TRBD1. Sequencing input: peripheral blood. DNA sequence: TGTGCCAGCGGAACCCAACCGGGACAGGTGAACTATGGCTACACCTTC. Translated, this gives CASGTQPGQVNYGYTF.